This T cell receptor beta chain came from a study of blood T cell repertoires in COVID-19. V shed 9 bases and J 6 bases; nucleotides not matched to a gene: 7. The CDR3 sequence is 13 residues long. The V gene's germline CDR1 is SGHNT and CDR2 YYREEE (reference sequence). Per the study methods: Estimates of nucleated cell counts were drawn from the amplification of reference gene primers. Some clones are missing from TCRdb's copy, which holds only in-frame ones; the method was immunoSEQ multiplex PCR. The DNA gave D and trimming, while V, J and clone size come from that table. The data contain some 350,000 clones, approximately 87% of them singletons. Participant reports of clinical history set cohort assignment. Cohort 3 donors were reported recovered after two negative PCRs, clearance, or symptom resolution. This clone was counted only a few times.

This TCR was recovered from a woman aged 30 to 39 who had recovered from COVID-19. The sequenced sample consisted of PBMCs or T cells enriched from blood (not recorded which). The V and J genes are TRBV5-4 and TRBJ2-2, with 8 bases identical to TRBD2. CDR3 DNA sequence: TGTGCCATTCAGGACGGGGGGGCCGGGGAGCTGTTTTTT. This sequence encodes CAIQDGGAGELFF.